Each of the 13 T cell receptor beta chains below was sequenced from the same sample in a study of shared clonotypes between healthy human individuals. The repertoire was sequenced with immunoSEQ multiplex PCR; TCRdb's copy has only in-frame clones and lacks some. The sample has approximately 500,000 clones; 60% to 80% are singletons. Sequenced material: PBMCs. The receptors stem from a woman aged 40 to 50 in good health. Some clones in this sample may be carry-over from other donors' samples.

The chain employs TRBV6-6 and TRBJ2-3, with a tentative D call TRBD2 (6 bases). The CDR3 consists of 13 residues. Germline CDR1 MNHNY, CDR2 SVGAGI (reference sequence). V dropped 7 bases and J dropped 4 bases, with 12 bases sitting between them. CDR3 sequence reads: CASTLEGPDTQYF. The CDR3 region has the DNA TGTGCCAGCACCTTGGAGGGCCCAGATACGCAGTATTTT.

The rearrangement links TRBV15 to TRBJ2-6; 7 nucleotides agree with TRBD1. The CDR3 consists of 16 residues. Germline CDR1 and CDR2: LNHNV and YYDKDF (reference sequence). The junction had 7 bases not matched to a gene; V was cut back by 5 bases and J by 3 bases. The CDR3 loop reads CATSPQTGDGANVLTF. For the CDR3, the DNA is TGTGCCACCAGCCCGCAAACAGGGGATGGGGCCAACGTCCTGACTTTC.

The J gene is TRBJ2-1, the V gene TRBV7-6; D is ambiguous. Looked up from germline, CDR1 is SGHVS and CDR2 is FNYEAQ. The CDR3 sequence is 12 residues long. V dropped 5 bases and J dropped 6 bases, with 8 bases sitting between them. For the CDR3, the DNA is TGTGCCAGCAGCGCCTCACCCAATGAGCAGTTCTTC. This translates into CASSASPNEQFF.

J is TRBJ2-7 and V is TRBV27, with TRBD2 matching over 13 bases. Looked up from germline, CDR1 is MNHEY and CDR2 is SMNVEV (reference sequence). This CDR3 is 15 amino acids long. The J segment lost 3 bases and the V segment lost 6 bases, leaving 5 bases of the junction unmatched. CDR3 in amino acids: CASSRTSGSGYEQYF. The CDR3 nucleotides read TGTGCCAGCAGCCGGACTAGCGGGAGTGGCTACGAGCAGTACTTC.

The V gene is TRBV30, the J gene TRBJ1-2; a weak D match, TRBD1 (5 bases). Between the trimmed V and J ends, which lost 5 bases and 6 bases, there was a span of 16 bases. The CDR3 is 13 residues long. Germline CDR1 GTSNPN, CDR2 SVGIG (reference sequence). The CDR3 loop reads CAWSPGRWDGYTF. The CDR3 nucleotides read TGTGCCTGGTCCCCAGGGAGGTGGGATGGCTACACCTTC.

The chain employs TRBV7-7 and TRBJ2-5; D possibly corresponds to TRBD2 (6 bases). CDR1 and CDR2 (germline): SSHAT, FNYEAQ (reference sequence). This CDR3 has 15 amino acids. The V and J ends lost 5 bases and 1 base respectively, with 14 bases between them. CDR3 sequence: CASSQGGGVQETQYF. The CDR3 DNA reads as TGTGCCAGCAGCCAAGGAGGAGGGGTCCAAGAGACCCAGTACTTC.

This rearrangement joins TRBV28 to TRBJ1-1; D perhaps matches TRBD1 (5 bases). Looked up from germline, CDR1 is MDHEN and CDR2 is SYDVKM. This CDR3 has 13 residues. Deletions cut 8 bases from V and 2 bases from J, with 12 bases between. CDR3 loop: CASLWGGNTEAFF. The DNA for the CDR3 is TGTGCCAGCTTGTGGGGGGGAAACACTGAAGCTTTCTTT.

The chain has TRBV7-2 and TRBJ2-6, with 8 bases that match TRBD1. This CDR3 has 17 residues. V lost 0 bases to trimming and J lost 2 bases; unmatched junction nucleotides: 3. Germline lookup yields CDR1 SGHTA and CDR2 FQGNSA. The CDR3 is CASSLAPTGAGANVLTF. The CDR3 DNA is TGTGCCAGCAGCTTAGCACCGACAGGGGCTGGGGCCAACGTCCTGACTTTC.

The rearrangement uses TRBV7-3 and TRBJ2-7; D tentatively reads TRBD1 or TRBD2 (5 bases each). V was clipped by 0 bases and J by 5 bases, with 8 bases between them. The length of the CDR3 is 13 residues. Germline lookup yields CDR1 SGHTA and CDR2 FQGTGA. In DNA, the CDR3 is TGTGCCAGCAGCTTAACAGGGGAGAACGAGCAGTACTTC. Amino acids: CASSLTGENEQYF. Filled out from reference TRBV7-3 and TRBJ2-7, the complete variable domain reads GAGVSQTPSNKVTEKGKYVELRCDPISGHTALYWYRQSLGQGPEFLIYFQGTGAADDSGLPNDRFFAVRPEGSVSTLKIQRTERGDSAVYLCASSLTGENEQYFGPGTRLTVT.

This chain joins TRBV5-1 and TRBJ1-1; 9 bases map to TRBD1. J was trimmed by 4 bases and V by 3 bases; bases with no gene match: 10. This CDR3 contains 16 residues. Germline-derived CDR1 and CDR2 are SGHRS and YFSETQ. The CDR3 DNA reads as TGCGCCAGCAGCTGGAGACAGGGGGAGGTCGGCACTGAAGCTTTCTTT. This sequence encodes CASSWRQGEVGTEAFF. Looking up the rest from reference TRBV5-1 and TRBJ1-1 gives the full variable domain: KAGVTQTPRYLIKTRGQQVTLSCSPISGHRSVSWYQQTPGQGLQFLFEYFSETQRNKGNFPGRFSGRQFSNSRSEMNVSTLELGDSALYLCASSWRQGEVGTEAFFGQGTRLTVV.

The chain couples TRBV30 to TRBJ2-5, with D uncertain. The germline V gene has CDR1 GTSNPN and CDR2 SVGIG (reference sequence). Trimming removed 3 bases at V and 4 bases at J, with 9 bases between. The CDR3 is 12 amino acids. The CDR3 loop reads CAWRQVVETQYF. In nucleotides, the CDR3 is TGTGCCTGGAGGCAGGTGGTAGAGACCCAGTACTTC. Combining the CDR3 with reference TRBV30 and TRBJ2-5 gives the whole variable domain SQTIHQWPATLVQPVGSPLSLECTVEGTSNPNLYWYRQAAGRGLQLLFYSVGIGQISSEVPQNLSASRPQDRQFILSSKKLLLSDSGFYLCAWRQVVETQYFGPGTRLLVL.

The chain is built from TRBV5-1 and TRBJ1-4, with D tentatively TRBD1 (5 bases). Germline loops: CDR1 SGHRS, CDR2 YFSETQ. Trimming stripped 4 bases from V and 3 bases from J, with 13 bases between. The CDR3 has 15 residues. CDR3 sequence (DNA): TGCGCCAGCAGCCGAATGGAGGGGTCTAATGAAAAACTGTTTTTT. Encoded protein: CASSRMEGSNEKLFF.

J is TRBJ1-1 and V is TRBV7-3, with a weak D call TRBD1 (5 bases). CDR1 is SGHTA and CDR2 is FQGTGA in the germline V gene. With 3 bases removed from V and 0 bases from J, the gap between germline ends came to 14 bases. The CDR3 loop spans 16 amino acids. Here the CDR3 reads CASSLWGPTVNTEAFF. The CDR3 DNA is TGTGCCAGCAGCTTGTGGGGTCCGACAGTGAACACTGAAGCTTTCTTT. The full variable domain, its missing parts supplied by reference TRBV7-3 and TRBJ1-1, is GAGVSQTPSNKVTEKGKYVELRCDPISGHTALYWYRQSLGQGPEFLIYFQGTGAADDSGLPNDRFFAVRPEGSVSTLKIQRTERGDSAVYLCASSLWGPTVNTEAFFGQGTRLTVV.